These 9 T cell receptor beta chains share one sample of origin, sequenced in a study of radiotherapy plus CTLA-4 blockade in lung cancer (dated 2018 in TCRdb). Library preparation used the immunoSEQ multiplex PCR assay. TCRdb limited this immuneACCESS table to in-frame rearrangements with V and J called. A share of clones is missing; checked studies link under half to unresolved V genes, and the rest is unexplained. The sample yields 27,000 or so clones; 60% to 85% were counted once. The top ten clones comprise less than 25% of the sample. The starting material was peripheral blood, obtained from a patient treated with radiotherapy plus ipilimumab. The receptor set was obtained from a human donor with non-small cell lung cancer that progressed on radiotherapy plus ipilimumab.

This chain joins TRBV21-1 and TRBJ2-4; TRBD1 is taken as the D call from the table, unchecked against the DNA. TRBV21-1 is a pseudogene segment. CDR3 length: 17 amino acids. As DNA, the CDR3 is TGTGCCAGCAGAGAGCCTCTGCTACAGCAAAGAAAAAACATTCAGTACTTC. It encodes CASREPLLQQRKNIQYF.

CDR3 protein: CASSPGLAGGKETQYF. CDR3 in DNA: TGTGCCAGCAGCCCTGGGCTAGCGGGCGGTAAAGAGACCCAGTACTTC. The rearrangement joins TRBV7-9 to TRBJ2-5; TRBD2 agrees at 8 bases. Germline V CDR1 and CDR2: SEHNR, FQNEAQ (reference sequence). The CDR3 totals 16 residues. V lost 5 bases and J lost 3; bases outside the gene matches: 11.

V gene TRBV28 combines with J gene TRBJ1-2, with a possible D match to TRBD1 (5 bases). Trimming took 5 bases from V and 1 from J, leaving 17 bases between them. The V gene's germline CDR1 is MDHEN and CDR2 SYDVKM. The CDR3 contains 16 residues. The CDR3 region has the DNA TGTGCCAGCAGTCCCCCCACAGGAGGATTTAACTATGGCTACACCTTC. It specifies CASSPPTGGFNYGYTF.

This clone is hyperexpanded by share. The chain joins TRBV4-2 to TRBJ1-2; weak D call: TRBD1 (5 bases). The germline V gene encodes CDR1 LGHNA and CDR2 YNFKEQ. The CDR3 loop spans 17 amino acids. V was clipped by 2 bases and J by 3 bases, with 19 bases between them. CDR3 sequence: CASSQLTSAPGDYGYTF. The CDR3 DNA follows: TGTGCCAGCAGCCAACTTACCTCGGCCCCGGGGGACTATGGCTACACCTTC.

The chain carries TRBV30 and TRBJ1-5; a possible D gene is TRBD1 (5 bases). V was clipped by 1 base and J by 3 bases, with 7 bases between them. CDR3 length equals 13 residues. Germline-derived CDR1 and CDR2 are GTSNPN and SVGIG (reference sequence). Written as DNA, the CDR3 is TGTGCCTGGAGTGGAGGGGCCAATCAGCCCCAGCATTTT. Translated: CAWSGGANQPQHF.

Sample share makes this clone medium-sized. CDR3 bases: TGTGCCAGTAGCCTCTGGGGTGGTGAGACTGAAGCTTTCTTT. It yields the protein CASSLWGGETEAFF. This chain uses TRBV19 with TRBJ1-1, with no clear D. The germline CDR1 and CDR2 sequences are LNHDA and SQIVND (reference sequence). V was pared by 6 bases and J by 5 bases, with 16 bases between. The CDR3 has 14 residues.

This clone has more than one count but fewer than ten. The gene calls are TRBV9 and TRBJ2-7; D remains unclear. The length of the CDR3 is 14 residues. Germline values: CDR1 SGDLS, CDR2 YYNGEE. Trimming pared 0 bases from V and 1 base from J, leaving 8 bases between. The CDR3 nucleotides read TGTGCCAGCAGCGTAGGTGGGTTTTCCTACGAGCAGTACTTC. Its protein is CASSVGGFSYEQYF.

The chain uses TRBV7-2 and TRBJ2-7, with 10 bases matching TRBD1. The V and J ends lost 5 bases and 6 bases, in that order; junction bases with no gene match: 4. CDR1 is SGHTA, CDR2 FQGNSA, per germline. CDR3 size: 13 residues. The CDR3 sequence is CASSARTGGEQYF. Written as DNA, the CDR3 is TGTGCCAGCAGCGCCCGGACAGGGGGCGAGCAGTACTTC.

The chain carries TRBV7-8 and TRBJ2-2; tentatively, D is TRBD2 (6 bases). The germline V and J ends were trimmed by 5 bases and 9 bases, with 19 bases remaining between them. Germline V CDR1 and CDR2: SGHVS, FQNEAQ. The CDR3 runs 15 residues. This CDR3 is CASSRQDYIGRELFF. The CDR3 DNA follows: TGTGCCAGCAGCCGCCAGGACTACATAGGGAGGGAGCTGTTTTTT.